The rows below give T cell receptor beta chains drawn from one sample of a study of CD8 T cells in Susac syndrome. TCRdb re-called the immunoSEQ multiplex PCR reads through MiXCR, storing one row per CDR3 protein. Of about 240,000 distinct CDR3 sequences detected, around 96% appear once; the ten largest clones hold approximately 0.1%. What was sequenced was CD4+ T cells from PBMCs. These receptor sequences come from a human donor with Susac syndrome. Each CDR3 is given without its conserved first and last residue.

CDR3 protein: ASSSGQNTGELF
CDR3 length: 12
J gene: TRBJ2-2
V gene: TRBV6-5

CDR3 protein: ATSDLRGEPQH
CDR3 length: 11
J gene: TRBJ1-5
V gene: TRBV24-1

CDR3 protein: SVDLGGNTIY
CDR3 length: 10
J gene: TRBJ1-3
V gene: TRBV29-1

CDR3 protein: ATSRGRGEGLAEKLF
CDR3 length: 15
J gene: TRBJ1-4
V gene: TRBV15

CDR3 protein: SARVDGVYGYT
CDR3 length: 11
J gene: TRBJ1-2
V gene: TRBV20-1

CDR3 protein: ASSSRLAGVGEQF
CDR3 length: 13
J gene: TRBJ2-1
V gene: TRBV11-2

CDR3 protein: SAKSGSRYEQY
CDR3 length: 11
J gene: TRBJ2-7
V gene: TRBV20-1

CDR3 protein: ASSQASQQF
CDR3 length: 9
J gene: TRBJ2-1
V gene: TRBV14

CDR3 protein: SARYFSYNEQF
CDR3 length: 11
J gene: TRBJ2-1
V gene: TRBV20-1

CDR3 protein: ASSEAGPPAYGYT
CDR3 length: 13
J gene: TRBJ1-2
V gene: TRBV6-1

CDR3 protein: ASSQDPCAGLSGANVLT
CDR3 length: 17
J gene: TRBJ2-6
V gene: TRBV23-1

CDR3 protein: ASSFTGLKTGELF
CDR3 length: 13
J gene: TRBJ2-2
V gene: TRBV12-3/TRBV12-4

CDR3 protein: ASSRGQRNTIY
CDR3 length: 11
J gene: TRBJ1-3
V gene: TRBV12-3/TRBV12-4

CDR3 protein: ASSLGSSYEQY
CDR3 length: 11
J gene: TRBJ2-7
V gene: TRBV11-1

CDR3 protein: ATSGPSRGAAGSYNEQF
CDR3 length: 17
J gene: TRBJ2-1
V gene: TRBV24-1

CDR3 protein: TGVRVPAETQY
CDR3 length: 11
J gene: TRBJ2-5
V gene: TRBV30

CDR3 protein: ASNPPRAVVYGYT
CDR3 length: 13
J gene: TRBJ1-2
V gene: TRBV6-5

CDR3 protein: ASSVLSGRLVDTQY
CDR3 length: 14
J gene: TRBJ2-3
V gene: TRBV7-2

CDR3 protein: SARLAGFHNEQF
CDR3 length: 12
J gene: TRBJ2-1
V gene: TRBV20-1

CDR3 protein: SVDRRQGSSYEQY
CDR3 length: 13
J gene: TRBJ2-7
V gene: TRBV29-1

CDR3 protein: ASSLDAVGITHYNEQF
CDR3 length: 16
J gene: TRBJ2-1
V gene: TRBV5-1

CDR3 protein: SAPKDRGGLDTEAF
CDR3 length: 14
J gene: TRBJ1-1
V gene: TRBV20-1

CDR3 protein: ASSPGTSGITKETQY
CDR3 length: 15
J gene: TRBJ2-5
V gene: TRBV7-3

CDR3 protein: SAPDEGQGNYGYT
CDR3 length: 13
J gene: TRBJ1-2
V gene: TRBV20-1

CDR3 protein: ASRKTGVQETQY
CDR3 length: 12
J gene: TRBJ2-5
V gene: TRBV19

CDR3 protein: SVGDRGRGTNEKLF
CDR3 length: 14
J gene: TRBJ1-4
V gene: TRBV29-1

CDR3 protein: SATYPGQMKNGYT
CDR3 length: 13
J gene: TRBJ1-2
V gene: TRBV20-1

CDR3 protein: ASSPGESTGELF
CDR3 length: 12
J gene: TRBJ2-2
V gene: TRBV18

CDR3 protein: AIRPQAAAYGYT
CDR3 length: 12
J gene: TRBJ1-2
V gene: TRBV10-3

CDR3 protein: AWGTSTVYTDTQY
CDR3 length: 13
J gene: TRBJ2-3
V gene: TRBV30

CDR3 protein: ASSLEGSLNYGYT
CDR3 length: 13
J gene: TRBJ1-2
V gene: TRBV4-1

CDR3 protein: ASSVGSALGNEQY
CDR3 length: 13
J gene: TRBJ2-7
V gene: TRBV9

CDR3 protein: SVEVAGQTLKLWSYNEQF
CDR3 length: 18
J gene: TRBJ2-1
V gene: TRBV29-1

CDR3 protein: SARRGPTDTQY
CDR3 length: 11
J gene: TRBJ2-3
V gene: TRBV20-1

CDR3 protein: ASSIYGGQETQY
CDR3 length: 12
J gene: TRBJ2-5
V gene: TRBV19

CDR3 protein: ASSRTGFVGKSSYNEQF
CDR3 length: 17
J gene: TRBJ2-1
V gene: TRBV7-9

CDR3 protein: SVGSSGRAFTYEQY
CDR3 length: 14
J gene: TRBJ2-7
V gene: TRBV29-1

CDR3 protein: ASGSSNEGFNTEAF
CDR3 length: 14
J gene: TRBJ1-1
V gene: TRBV12-5

CDR3 protein: AWVRGANTEAF
CDR3 length: 11
J gene: TRBJ1-1
V gene: TRBV30

CDR3 protein: SALPGPNQPQH
CDR3 length: 11
J gene: TRBJ1-5
V gene: TRBV20-1

CDR3 protein: ASSTSTVSEKLF
CDR3 length: 12
J gene: TRBJ1-4
V gene: TRBV7-9

CDR3 protein: ASRPQSGANVLT
CDR3 length: 12
J gene: TRBJ2-6
V gene: TRBV27

CDR3 protein: ASSAPGPGRAQY
CDR3 length: 12
J gene: TRBJ2-5
V gene: TRBV7-9

CDR3 protein: ASSEQGDNEQF
CDR3 length: 11
J gene: TRBJ2-1
V gene: TRBV6-4

CDR3 protein: ASTGLVNYEQY
CDR3 length: 11
J gene: TRBJ2-7
V gene: TRBV30

CDR3 protein: ASGDSGTGELF
CDR3 length: 11
J gene: TRBJ2-2
V gene: TRBV7-3

CDR3 protein: ASRFDRVSYEQY
CDR3 length: 12
J gene: TRBJ2-7
V gene: TRBV12-3/TRBV12-4

CDR3 protein: ASSFVTNYGYT
CDR3 length: 11
J gene: TRBJ1-2
V gene: TRBV28

CDR3 protein: ASSKALSGANVLT
CDR3 length: 13
J gene: TRBJ2-6
V gene: TRBV21-1

CDR3 protein: SVRDISNYGYT
CDR3 length: 11
J gene: TRBJ1-2
V gene: TRBV29-1

CDR3 protein: ASEASDSYNEQF
CDR3 length: 12
J gene: TRBJ2-1
V gene: TRBV9

CDR3 protein: AWSDREGGEQY
CDR3 length: 11
J gene: TRBJ2-7
V gene: TRBV30